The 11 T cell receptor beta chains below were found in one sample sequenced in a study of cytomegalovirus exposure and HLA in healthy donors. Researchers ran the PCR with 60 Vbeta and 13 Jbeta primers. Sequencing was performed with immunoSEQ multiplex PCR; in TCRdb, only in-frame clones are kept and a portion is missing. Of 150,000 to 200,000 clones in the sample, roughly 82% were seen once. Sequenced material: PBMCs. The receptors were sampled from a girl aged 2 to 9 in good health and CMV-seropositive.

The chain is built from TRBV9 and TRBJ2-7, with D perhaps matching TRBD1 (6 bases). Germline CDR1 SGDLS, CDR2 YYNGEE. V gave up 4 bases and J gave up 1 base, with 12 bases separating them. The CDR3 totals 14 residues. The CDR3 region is CASSPRTESYEQYF. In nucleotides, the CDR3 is TGTGCCAGCAGCCCTCGGACAGAATCCTACGAGCAGTACTTC.

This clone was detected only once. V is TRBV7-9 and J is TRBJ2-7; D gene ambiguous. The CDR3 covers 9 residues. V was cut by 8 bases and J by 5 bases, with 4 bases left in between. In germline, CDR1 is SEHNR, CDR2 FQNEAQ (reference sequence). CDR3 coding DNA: TGTGCCAGCCTTCACGAGCAGTACTTC. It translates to CASLHEQYF.

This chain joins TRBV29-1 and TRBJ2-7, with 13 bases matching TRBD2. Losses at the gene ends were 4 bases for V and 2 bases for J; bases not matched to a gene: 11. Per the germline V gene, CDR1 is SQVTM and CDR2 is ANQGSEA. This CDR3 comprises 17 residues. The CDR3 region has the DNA TGCAGCGTTGGGCCCCTCGGGACTAGCGGGGCCGCCTACGAGCAGTACTTC. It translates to CSVGPLGTSGAAYEQYF.

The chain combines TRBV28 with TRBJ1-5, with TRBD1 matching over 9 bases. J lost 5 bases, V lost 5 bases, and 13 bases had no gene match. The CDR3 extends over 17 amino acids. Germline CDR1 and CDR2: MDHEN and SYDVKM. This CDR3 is CASSLQGTGIPHQPQHF. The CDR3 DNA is TGTGCCAGCAGTCTTCAGGGGACAGGGATTCCCCATCAGCCCCAGCATTTT.

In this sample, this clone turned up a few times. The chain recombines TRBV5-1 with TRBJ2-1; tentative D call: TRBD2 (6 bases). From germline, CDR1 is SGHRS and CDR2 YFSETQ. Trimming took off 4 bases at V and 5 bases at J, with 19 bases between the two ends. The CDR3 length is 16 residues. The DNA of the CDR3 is TGCGCCAGCAGCGGAGGGACGGGCCTCGCGAACAATGAGCAGTTCTTC. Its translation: CASSGGTGLANNEQFF.

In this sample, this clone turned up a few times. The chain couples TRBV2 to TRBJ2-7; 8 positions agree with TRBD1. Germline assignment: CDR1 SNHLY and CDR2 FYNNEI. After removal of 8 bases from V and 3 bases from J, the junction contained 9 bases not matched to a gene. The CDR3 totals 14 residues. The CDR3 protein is CASATGGNRYEQYF. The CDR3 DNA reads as TGTGCCAGCGCTACAGGGGGGAATCGCTACGAGCAGTACTTC.

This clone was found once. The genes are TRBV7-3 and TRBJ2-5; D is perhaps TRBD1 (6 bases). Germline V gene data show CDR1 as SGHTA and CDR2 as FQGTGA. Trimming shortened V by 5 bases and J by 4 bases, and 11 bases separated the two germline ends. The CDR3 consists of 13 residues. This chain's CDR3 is CASSPRGGETQYF. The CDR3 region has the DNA TGTGCCAGCAGCCCCAGGGGCGGAGAGACCCAGTACTTC.

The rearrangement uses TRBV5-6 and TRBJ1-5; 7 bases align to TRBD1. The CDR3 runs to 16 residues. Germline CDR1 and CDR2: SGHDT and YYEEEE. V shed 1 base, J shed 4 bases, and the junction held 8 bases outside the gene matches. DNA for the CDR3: TGTGCCAGCAGCTTGTCCACACAGGGGACAAATCAGCCCCAGCATTTT. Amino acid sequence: CASSLSTQGTNQPQHF.

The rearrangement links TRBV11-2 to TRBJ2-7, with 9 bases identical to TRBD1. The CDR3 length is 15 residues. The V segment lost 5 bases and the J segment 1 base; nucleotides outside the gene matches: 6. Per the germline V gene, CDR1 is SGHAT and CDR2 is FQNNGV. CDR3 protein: CASSHRGLKSYEQYF. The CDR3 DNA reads TGTGCCAGCAGCCACAGGGGGCTGAAGTCCTACGAGCAGTACTTC.

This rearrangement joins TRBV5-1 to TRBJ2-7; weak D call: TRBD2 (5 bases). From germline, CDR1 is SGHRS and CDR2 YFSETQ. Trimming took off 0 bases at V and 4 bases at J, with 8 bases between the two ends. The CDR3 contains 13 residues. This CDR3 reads CASSLAWEYEQYF. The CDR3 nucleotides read TGCGCCAGCAGCTTGGCGTGGGAGTACGAGCAGTACTTC.

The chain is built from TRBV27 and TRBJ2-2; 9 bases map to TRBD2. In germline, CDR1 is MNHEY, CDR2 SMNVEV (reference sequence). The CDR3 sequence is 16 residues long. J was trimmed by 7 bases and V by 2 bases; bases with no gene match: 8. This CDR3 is CASSLVGGRASGELFF. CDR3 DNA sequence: TGTGCCAGCAGTTTAGTCGGCGGGAGGGCCAGCGGGGAGCTGTTTTTT.